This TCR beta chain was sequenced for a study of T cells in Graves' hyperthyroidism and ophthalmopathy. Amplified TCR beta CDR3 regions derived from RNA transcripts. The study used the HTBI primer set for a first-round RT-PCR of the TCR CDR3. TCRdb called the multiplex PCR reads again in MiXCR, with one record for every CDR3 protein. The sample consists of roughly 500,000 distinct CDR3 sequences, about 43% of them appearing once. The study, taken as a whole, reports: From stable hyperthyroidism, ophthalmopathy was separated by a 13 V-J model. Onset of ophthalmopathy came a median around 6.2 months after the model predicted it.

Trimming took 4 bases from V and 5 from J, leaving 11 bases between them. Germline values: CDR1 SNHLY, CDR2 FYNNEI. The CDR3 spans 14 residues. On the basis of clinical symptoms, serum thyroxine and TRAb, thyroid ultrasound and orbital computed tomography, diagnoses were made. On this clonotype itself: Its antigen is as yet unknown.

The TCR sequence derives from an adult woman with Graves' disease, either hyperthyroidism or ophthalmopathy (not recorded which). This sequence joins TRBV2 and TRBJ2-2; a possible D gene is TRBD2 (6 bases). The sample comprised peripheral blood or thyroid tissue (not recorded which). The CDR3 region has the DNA TGTGCCAGCAGTGGGAGGGAAATGACCGGGGAGCTGTTTTTT. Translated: CASSGREMTGELFF.